This T cell receptor beta chain stems from a study of T cell changes during pregnancy in multiple sclerosis (dated by TCRdb to the late 2010s). A note on the overall study: In women with multiple sclerosis, the researchers looked at how the T cell repertoire shifted as pregnancy progressed.

Receptors were amplified or captured by the immunoSEQ multiplex PCR assay. What TCRdb holds here is the immuneACCESS table cut down to in-frame rearrangements. Part of the clones is not present; checked against another copy, under half of the missing clones reflect an unresolved V gene, and the others are unexplained. This sample comprises around 55,000 clones, around 94% of them detected only once. The biggest ten clones account for around 3.5% of the sample. In the case of this clone: Its binding antigen is unknown. No clone much larger than this one lies a single base away; base qualities are absent.

This clonotype was obtained from a female donor with multiple sclerosis, enrolled in a pregnancy study. Material: CD8+ T cells from peripheral blood mononuclear cells, obtained in the third trimester of pregnancy.

CDR3 sequence: CASSDRDTEAFF. DNA sequence: TGTGCCAGTAGTGACAGGGACACTGAAGCTTTCTTT. The chain is made from TRBV19 and TRBJ1-1; 7 bases in the junction line up with TRBD1. The CDR3 covers 12 residues, taking in both the cysteine and the phenylalanine. Only the CDR3 DNA stays, 36 bases, in frame from base 1. In the germline V gene (reference sequence), CDR1 corresponds to LNHDA and CDR2 to SQIVND. Trimming takes 5 bases off V and 3 bases off J; junction bases not matched to a gene: 0.